This T cell receptor (beta chain) is drawn from a study of blood T cell repertoires in COVID-19. V lost 0 bases and J 2 bases, leaving 8 bases between the germline ends. The CDR3 extends over 14 amino acids. Germline V CDR1 and CDR2: KGHSH, LQKENI. Libraries were prepared by immunoSEQ multiplex PCR; TCRdb keeps only in-frame clonotypes and omits some of them. The sample records about 150,000 clones, 70% to 85% being singletons. Sequenced input: PBMCs or T cells enriched from blood (not recorded which). The TCR originated in a middle-aged man who had recovered from COVID-19. The chain carries TRBV18 and TRBJ2-7; D ambiguous. The CDR3 DNA is TGTGCCAGCTCACCACCGGGTACAGCCTACGAGCAGTACTTC. This sequence encodes CASSPPGTAYEQYF.